The clone carrying this T cell receptor (beta chain) came up a few times. The data stem from a study of blood T cells in healthy people across ages. The authors ran a second PCR of about 7 to 12 cycles using a sample-barcoded 5' primer and a J-beta primer mix. TCRdb re-analysed the 5' RACE reads in MiXCR, keeping a single row per CDR3 protein. The table records fewer than 900,000 distinct CDR3 sequences, approximately 39% of them present only once. The sequenced sample consisted of blood. This receptor was obtained from a woman aged 55-75 years in good health.

In DNA form, the CDR3 reads TGTGCCAGCAGCTTTGGGGGGCCTTCGGCCGTCTTGTCGGATGAGCAGTTCTTC. This translates into CASSFGGPSAVLSDEQFF. The chain has TRBV5-6 and TRBJ2-1, with D tentatively TRBD1 or TRBD2 (6 bases each). V was pared by 2 bases and J by 8 bases, with 26 bases between. From germline, CDR1 is SGHDT and CDR2 YYEEEE. CDR3 length: 18 amino acids.